Below, 12 T cell receptor beta chains from the same sample are listed, as sequenced in a study of blood T cell repertoires in COVID-19. Sequencing was performed with immunoSEQ multiplex PCR; in TCRdb, only in-frame clones are kept and a portion is missing. Of 450,000 or so clones listed, nearly 90% are singletons. Source material: peripheral blood. The receptors were sampled from a young man with COVID-19, enrolled during active disease.

The genes are TRBV5-1 and TRBJ1-1, with 8 bases aligning to TRBD1. This CDR3 contains 14 residues. CDR1 is SGHRS and CDR2 is YFSETQ in the germline V gene. The V segment lost 3 bases and the J segment 8 bases; nucleotides outside the gene matches: 9. The CDR3 reads CASSSYQGAAEAFF. The CDR3 nucleotides are TGCGCCAGCAGCTCGTACCAGGGGGCAGCGGAAGCTTTCTTT.

Details on this clone: A read error may account for a junction end that differs from germline. The rearrangement links TRBV9 to TRBJ2-7, with a weak D call TRBD2 (6 bases). Germline V lookup: CDR1 SGDLS, CDR2 YYNGEE. The CDR3 length is 12 residues. In nucleotides, the CDR3 is TGTGCCAGCAGCTCGGTGGACGGGGACTGGGACTTC. This codes for CASSSVDGDWDF.

In the case of this clone: Sequence at one end of the junction differs from germline and may be a read error. The chain joins TRBV19 to TRBJ2-4, with 9 bases identical to TRBD2. Germline CDR1 is LNHDA and CDR2 is SQIVND (reference sequence). The CDR3 consists of 12 residues. In DNA, the CDR3 is TGTGCCAGTAGTATGGGACTAGCAAGCTACGACTTC. It is translated as CASSMGLASYDF.

The chain joins TRBV9 to TRBJ2-7; 7 bases are shared with TRBD2. The V segment lost 0 bases and the J segment 2 bases; nucleotides outside the gene matches: 5. This CDR3 is built from 15 residues. The germline gives CDR1 SGDLS, CDR2 YYNGEE. CDR3 coding DNA: TGTGCCAGCAGCGTAGGGGCTAGCGGTACCTACGAGCAGTACTTC. Encoded protein: CASSVGASGTYEQYF.

The chain is built from TRBV12-5 and TRBJ2-2; 9 bases align to TRBD2. After removal of 4 bases from V and 2 bases from J, the junction contained 5 bases not matched to a gene. Germline V gives CDR1 LGHNT, CDR2 FRNRAP. The CDR3 runs to 16 residues. CDR3 in amino acids: CASGSAGLANTGELFF. The CDR3 DNA is TGTGCTAGTGGTTCCGCGGGACTAGCTAACACCGGGGAGCTGTTTTTT.

V usage is TRBV7-6 and J usage is TRBJ2-1; 8 bases match TRBD2. V dropped 5 bases and J dropped 2; count of bases not matched to a gene: 20. The CDR3 has 20 amino acids. The germline V gene encodes CDR1 SGHVS and CDR2 FNYEAQ. In DNA form, the CDR3 reads TGTGCCAGCAGCCCCGGAAGGACCCGAAGAAGCGGGGGTCCCTACAATGAGCAGTTCTTC. This codes for CASSPGRTRRSGGPYNEQFF.

The chain is built from TRBV5-6 and TRBJ2-1; no firm D call. The CDR3 runs 15 residues. Per germline, CDR1 SGHDT and CDR2 YYEEEE. Trimming cost V 0 bases and J 0 bases, with 7 bases left between them. DNA for the CDR3: TGTGCCAGCAGCTTGGACTCGTACTCCTACAATGAGCAGTTCTTC. Its protein product is CASSLDSYSYNEQFF.

This chain joins TRBV5-4 and TRBJ2-1; a weak D match, TRBD1 (6 bases). This CDR3 is built from 16 residues. The V end lost 4 bases, the J end lost 3 bases, and 17 bases lay between the germline ends. Germline CDR1 is SGHNT and CDR2 is YYREEE (reference sequence). CDR3 in DNA: TGTGCCAGCAGCACGGCCGGGACAACTGGCTACAATGAGCAGTTCTTC. Translating it yields CASSTAGTTGYNEQFF.

The chain recombines TRBV15 with TRBJ2-2; D not certain. In germline, CDR1 is LNHNV, CDR2 YYDKDF (reference sequence). V lost 3 bases, J lost 7 bases, and 9 bases lay in between. The CDR3 runs to 13 residues. The CDR3 protein is CATSRYRGGELFF. The CDR3, as DNA: TGTGCCACCAGCAGGTACCGCGGCGGGGAGCTGTTTTTT.

This chain links TRBV28 with TRBJ1-2; 8 bases align to TRBD1. Trimming took 8 bases from V and 4 from J; bases not matched to a gene: 6. The CDR3 is made up of 13 amino acids. Per the germline V gene, CDR1 is MDHEN and CDR2 is SYDVKM. The CDR3 spells CASDRGGPYGYTF. The CDR3 DNA reads as TGTGCCAGCGACAGGGGTGGGCCCTATGGCTACACCTTC.

The J gene is TRBJ2-3, the V gene TRBV19, with a weak D call TRBD1 (6 bases). Trimming shortened V by 4 bases and J by 0 bases, and 14 bases separated the two germline ends. This CDR3 has 16 residues. Germline lookup yields CDR1 LNHDA and CDR2 SQIVND (reference sequence). CDR3 DNA sequence: TGTGCCAGTAGTAAACAGGGAAGGGCGAGCACAGATACGCAGTATTTT. It translates to CASSKQGRASTDTQYF.

The chain recombines TRBV29-1 with TRBJ1-1; D possibly corresponds to TRBD1 (5 bases). Germline assignment: CDR1 SQVTM and CDR2 ANQGSEA. Trimming cost V 6 bases and J 1 base, with 12 bases left between them. The CDR3 loop spans 13 amino acids. The CDR3 loop reads CSVWDWGNTEAFF. The CDR3 DNA reads as TGCAGCGTGTGGGACTGGGGGAACACTGAAGCTTTCTTT.